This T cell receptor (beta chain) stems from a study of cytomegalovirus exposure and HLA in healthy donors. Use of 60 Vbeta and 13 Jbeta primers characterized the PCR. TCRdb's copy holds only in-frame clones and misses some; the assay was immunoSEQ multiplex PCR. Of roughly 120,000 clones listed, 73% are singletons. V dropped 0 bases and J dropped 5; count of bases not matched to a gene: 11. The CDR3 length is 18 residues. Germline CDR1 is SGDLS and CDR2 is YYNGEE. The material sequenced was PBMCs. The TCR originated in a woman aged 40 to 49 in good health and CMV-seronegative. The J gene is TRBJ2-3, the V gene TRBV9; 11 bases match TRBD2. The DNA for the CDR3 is TGTGCCAGCAGCGTAGAATCTAGCGGGAGGCCCCACCTAGATACGCAGTATTTT. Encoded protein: CASSVESSGRPHLDTQYF.